Each of the 25 T cell receptor beta chains below was sequenced from the same sample in a study of OX40 agonist ivuxolimab in advanced cancers. The protocol was immunoSEQ multiplex PCR, while the TCRdb copy is restricted to in-frame clones and leaves out a portion. This sample has 70,000 or so clones, with just over 85% found just once. This specimen consisted of CD4+ or CD8+ T cells sorted from blood, obtained in a trial of the OX40 agonist ivuxolimab. These receptors originate from an adult with an advanced solid tumor such as melanoma, head and neck, liver or kidney cancer.

The chain links TRBV5-4 to TRBJ2-3; 11 nucleotides agree with TRBD1. This CDR3 has 14 residues. Germline V gene data show CDR1 as SGHNT and CDR2 as YYREEE (reference sequence). J lost 3 bases, V lost 5 bases, and 2 bases had no gene match. CDR3 region: CASRRDRGTDTQYF. CDR3 nucleotides: TGTGCCAGCAGGCGGGACAGGGGGACAGATACGCAGTATTTT.

The V call is TRBV4-3, the J call TRBJ2-3; 7 positions agree with TRBD1. V shed 3 bases and J 0 bases; nucleotides not matched to a gene: 3. The CDR3 loop spans 15 amino acids. Germline CDR1 and CDR2: LGHNA and YSLEER. DNA for the CDR3: TGCGCCAGCAGCCAGTCACAGGGGAGCACAGATACGCAGTATTTT. Protein product: CASSQSQGSTDTQYF.

This chain uses TRBV10-3 with TRBJ1-2; 9 nucleotides align to TRBD1. Losses at the gene ends were 4 bases for V and 2 bases for J; bases not matched to a gene: 5. The CDR3 length is 15 residues. Per germline, CDR1 ENHRY and CDR2 SYGVKD. CDR3 residues: CAISGTGGGNYGYTF. The CDR3 DNA is TGTGCCATCAGTGGAACAGGGGGCGGCAACTATGGCTACACCTTC.

This clone was recorded only once. Additional DNA sequences in this sample encode the identical CDR3. The chain employs TRBV5-4 and TRBJ2-3; D not resolved. This CDR3 has 14 amino acids. Germline V lookup: CDR1 SGHNT, CDR2 YYREEE (reference sequence). V lost 0 bases and J 0 bases, leaving 5 bases between the germline ends. This CDR3 reads CASSLGASTDTQYF. The DNA of the CDR3 is TGTGCCAGCAGCTTGGGGGCGAGCACAGATACGCAGTATTTT. Full variable domain (remainder filled in from reference TRBV5-4 and TRBJ2-3): ETGVTQSPTHLIKTRGQQVTLRCSSQSGHNTVSWYQQALGQGPQFIFQYYREEENGRGNFPPRFSGLQFPNYSSELNVNALELDDSALYLCASSLGASTDTQYFGPGTRLTVL.

The rearrangement uses TRBV27 and TRBJ1-6; possible D gene TRBD1, 5 bases. V was cut by 3 bases and J by 7 bases, with 10 bases left in between. Germline-derived CDR1 and CDR2 are MNHEY and SMNVEV (reference sequence). The CDR3 is made up of 14 amino acids. The CDR3 region is CASSFYGGNSPLHF. The CDR3, as DNA: TGTGCCAGCAGTTTCTACGGGGGAAATTCACCCCTCCACTTT.

The V gene is TRBV10-1, the J gene TRBJ1-6; D unresolved. V dropped 3 bases and J dropped 4 bases, with 25 bases sitting between them. Germline V gene sequence: CDR1 WNHNN, CDR2 SYGVQD (reference sequence). This CDR3 spans 20 amino acids. CDR3 loop: CASSETGPPLDVEYNSPLHF. The CDR3 region has the DNA TGCGCCAGCAGTGAAACGGGCCCCCCTCTCGACGTGGAGTATAATTCACCCCTCCACTTT.

The J gene is TRBJ1-2, the V gene TRBV9, with no clear D. The CDR3 has 14 residues. Germline CDR1 and CDR2: SGDLS and YYNGEE. V lost 0 bases and J 4 bases, leaving 10 bases between the germline ends. The CDR3 nucleotides are TGTGCCAGCAGCGTAGCACAGACATCCTATGGCTACACCTTC. Encoded protein: CASSVAQTSYGYTF. Full variable domain (remainder filled in from reference TRBV9 and TRBJ1-2): DSGVTQTPKHLITATGQRVTLRCSPRSGDLSVYWYQQSLDQGLQFLIQYYNGEERAKGNILERFSAQQFPDLHSELNLSSLELGDSALYFCASSVAQTSYGYTFGSGTRLTVV.

A single count supports this clone. The chain uses TRBV14 and TRBJ2-7; D ambiguous. The CDR3 consists of 13 residues. The V gene lost 4 bases and the J gene lost 1 base, with 8 bases spanning the gap. Germline V gene sequence: CDR1 SGHDN, CDR2 FVKESK. CDR3 sequence reads: CASSPQISYEQYF. CDR3 bases: TGTGCCAGCAGCCCTCAGATTTCCTACGAGCAGTACTTC.

The chain carries TRBV6-5 and TRBJ1-2, with 8 bases fitting TRBD1. The CDR3 length is 13 residues. Germline loops: CDR1 MNHEY, CDR2 SVGAGI. Trimming cost V 4 bases and J 6 bases; bases outside gene matches: 4. CDR3 DNA sequence: TGTGCCAGCAGTTCGGACAGGGCGCATGGCTACACCTTC. Its translation is CASSSDRAHGYTF.

The chain joins TRBV5-1 to TRBJ1-1; tentatively, D is TRBD1 (6 bases). The CDR3 extends over 15 amino acids. V lost 3 bases and J lost 7, with 19 bases in between. Germline-derived CDR1 and CDR2 are SGHRS and YFSETQ. For the CDR3, the DNA is TGCGCCAGCAGCTGGGCTCAGGGGACCCTAAATGAAGCTTTCTTT. It translates to CASSWAQGTLNEAFF.

This clone is a singleton in its sample. This chain connects TRBV28 to TRBJ1-2; TRBD1 aligns across 7 bases. Trimming took 6 bases from V and 2 from J; bases not matched to a gene: 0. CDR3 length: 12 amino acids. Germline V gene sequence: CDR1 MDHEN, CDR2 SYDVKM. The CDR3, as DNA: TGTGCCAGCAGGACAGGGAACTATGGCTACACCTTC. Its protein is CASRTGNYGYTF.

This chain connects TRBV28 to TRBJ1-2, with 9 bases aligning to TRBD1. Germline V gene lookup returns CDR1 MDHEN and CDR2 SYDVKM. The junction had 11 bases not matched to a gene; V was cut back by 5 bases and J by 4 bases. There are 16 residues in the CDR3. The CDR3 DNA reads TGTGCCAGCAGTCCAGGCGGGACAGGGCATTTCTATGGCTACACCTTC. Translated, it gives CASSPGGTGHFYGYTF.

This clone showed up just a few times. The V gene is TRBV10-3, the J gene TRBJ2-2, with a possible D match to TRBD2 (5 bases). V gave up 6 bases and J gave up 0 bases, with 8 bases separating them. This CDR3 is built from 14 residues. Germline loops: CDR1 ENHRY, CDR2 SYGVKD. The CDR3 sequence is CAIRGASNTGELFF. The CDR3 nucleotides read TGTGCCATCAGGGGAGCTTCGAACACCGGGGAGCTGTTTTTT.

This clone was counted a few times. The chain carries TRBV19 and TRBJ2-7; TRBD2 agrees at 14 bases. There are 17 residues in the CDR3. The junction had 6 bases not matched to a gene; V was cut back by 5 bases and J by 0 bases. The germline CDR1 and CDR2 sequences are LNHDA and SQIVND (reference sequence). CDR3 sequence (DNA): TGTGCCAGTAGTCCCCGACTAGCGGGGGGGATCTCCTACGAGCAGTACTTC. Encoded protein: CASSPRLAGGISYEQYF. The whole variable domain, filled in from reference TRBV19 and TRBJ2-7, reads DGGITQSPKYLFRKEGQNVTLSCEQNLNHDAMYWYRQDPGQGLRLIYYSQIVNDFQKGDIAEGYSVSREKKESFPLTVTSAQKNPTAFYLCASSPRLAGGISYEQYFGPGTRLTVT.

The V and J genes are TRBV25-1 and TRBJ1-1; D not resolved. Trimming shortened V by 8 bases and J by 0 bases, and 4 bases separated the two germline ends. Germline V gene data show CDR1 as MGHDK and CDR2 as SYGVNS. The CDR3 is 11 amino acids. In DNA, the CDR3 is TGTGCCAGCCGTATGAACACTGAAGCTTTCTTT. Its protein is CASRMNTEAFF.

This clone was seen a single time. The chain employs TRBV7-6 and TRBJ1-4; 8 bases align to TRBD1. The CDR3 is 16 residues long. The germline V gene encodes CDR1 SGHVS and CDR2 FNYEAQ. The ends lost 5 bases at V and 3 bases at J; junction bases unmatched: 8. CDR3 in DNA: TGTGCCAGCAGCCCCCAGACAGGGGTCTCTAATGAAAAACTGTTTTTT. Its translation is CASSPQTGVSNEKLFF.

The chain combines TRBV6-6 with TRBJ2-3; the D gene could be TRBD1 or TRBD2 (5 bases each). V was cut by 8 bases and J by 0 bases, with 9 bases left in between. Germline V gene data show CDR1 as MNHNY and CDR2 as SVGAGI (reference sequence). This CDR3 contains 13 residues. CDR3 nucleotides: TGTGCCAGCGGACGGGACAGCACAGATACGCAGTATTTT. Amino acids: CASGRDSTDTQYF.

Of note for this clone: The identical CDR3 is also encoded by other nucleotide sequences in the sample. This sequence joins TRBV7-6 and TRBJ1-3, with D hard to call. V shed 5 bases and J shed 3 bases, with 14 bases lying between them. Germline-derived CDR1 and CDR2 are SGHVS and FNYEAQ. The CDR3 totals 15 residues. CDR3 in DNA: TGTGCCAGCAGCCCGCGGGTGGGCGGTGGAAACACCATATATTTT. Translating gives CASSPRVGGGNTIYF.

In DNA, the CDR3 is TGTGCCAGCAGTTCCGCTTCAGCAACTAATGAAAAACTGTTTTTT. Translated: CASSSASATNEKLFF. The chain recombines TRBV28 with TRBJ1-4; no definite D call. The germline gives CDR1 MDHEN, CDR2 SYDVKM. V was trimmed by 4 bases and J by 0 bases, leaving 9 bases between them. This CDR3 is 15 amino acids long.

The J gene is TRBJ2-5, the V gene TRBV5-1; the D call may be TRBD1 or TRBD2 (5 bases each). This CDR3 has 14 residues. Looked up from germline, CDR1 is SGHRS and CDR2 is YFSETQ. V was clipped by 0 bases and J by 9 bases, with 15 bases between them. The CDR3 nucleotides read TGCGCCAGCAGCTTGGATGGGACGTCCGGGCCCCAGTACTTC. Residues: CASSLDGTSGPQYF.

The chain employs TRBV2 and TRBJ2-7, with D uncertain. With 9 bases removed from V and 4 bases from J, the gap between germline ends came to 13 bases. The CDR3 sequence is 12 residues long. Germline V lookup: CDR1 SNHLY, CDR2 FYNNEI. The CDR3 DNA is TGTGCCAGTTCACCTTTATATTACGAGCAGTACTTC. Its translation is CASSPLYYEQYF.

The chain couples TRBV19 to TRBJ2-7, with a possible D match to TRBD2 (5 bases). Germline values: CDR1 LNHDA, CDR2 SQIVND (reference sequence). The CDR3 covers 12 residues. The V and J ends lost 5 bases and 3 bases respectively, with 8 bases between them. DNA of the CDR3: TGTGCCAGTAGTGGGGAGTACTACGAGCAGTACTTC. It encodes CASSGEYYEQYF.

Points on this clone: The junction and the germline gene differ at one end; a read error may be behind it. The rearrangement links TRBV7-7 to TRBJ1-6; D is unclear. CDR3 length: 13 residues. Germline V gives CDR1 SSHAT, CDR2 FNYEAQ (reference sequence). The DNA of the CDR3 is TGTGCTAGCAGCTTAAACAGTAATTCACCCCTCCACTTT. Translated: CASSLNSNSPLHF.

The chain recombines TRBV6-1 with TRBJ1-5; D not resolved. Trimming pared 4 bases from V and 3 bases from J, leaving 19 bases between. CDR3 length: 17 residues. CDR1 and CDR2 from the germline V gene are MNHNS and SASEGT. The CDR3 reads CASSGRGTTYLNQPQHF. In DNA form, the CDR3 reads TGTGCCAGCAGTGGTCGAGGAACTACCTATCTCAATCAGCCCCAGCATTTT.

V usage is TRBV6-1 and J usage is TRBJ1-5; TRBD1 is a possible D gene (6 bases). The CDR3 is made up of 14 amino acids. Trimming took off 7 bases at V and 7 bases at J, with 17 bases between the two ends. Looked up from germline, CDR1 is MNHNS and CDR2 is SASEGT. CDR3 protein: CASTSKQGIQPQHF. The CDR3 bases are TGTGCCAGCACCTCCAAACAGGGAATCCAGCCCCAGCATTTT.